This entry lists 3 T cell receptor beta chains sequenced from one sample in a study of T-cell memory formation after mild COVID-19. Each CDR3 protein gets one entry after TCRdb re-called the 5' RACE reads with MiXCR. The sample has around 300,000 distinct CDR3 sequences, about 13% seen once; the top ten hold about 21%. Sequencing was performed on PBMCs or a T cell subset sorted from them (not recorded which). All receptors come from a young man who had mild COVID-19 (a few samples of this study predate the infection). Cell type and time point are not known.

The J gene is TRBJ1-1, the V gene TRBV2; no definite D call. This CDR3 region has 13 residues. With 5 bases removed from V and 5 bases from J, the gap between germline ends came to 12 bases. Germline CDR1 is SNHLY and CDR2 is FYNNEI. The DNA for the CDR3 is TGTGCCAGCAGTCAGGCTCCGGCAACTGAAGCTTTCTTT. Translation: CASSQAPATEAFF.

This clonotype was seen a handful of times. The V gene is TRBV4-1, the J gene TRBJ2-3, with a tentative D call TRBD1 (6 bases). CDR3 length: 18 residues. The V and J ends lost 1 base and 1 base respectively, with 18 bases between them. Per germline, CDR1 MGHRA and CDR2 YSYEKL. CDR3: CASSQVGAAPSRTDTQYF. CDR3 nucleotide sequence: TGCGCCAGCAGCCAAGTGGGGGCAGCCCCCTCGCGCACAGATACGCAGTATTTT.

This chain uses TRBV4-1 with TRBJ1-2; 12 nucleotides agree with TRBD1. The junction had 6 bases not matched to a gene; V was cut back by 4 bases and J by 6 bases. CDR1 and CDR2 (germline): MGHRA, YSYEKL. This CDR3 region has 15 residues. Here the CDR3 reads CASSPGTGGINGYTF. CDR3 in DNA: TGCGCCAGCAGCCCCGGGACAGGGGGCATAAATGGCTACACCTTC.